This T cell receptor beta chain is from a study of T cell clonality in common variable immunodeficiency. Study-wide results and limits: Authors noted CVID clonality's cause needs subpopulation repertoire sequencing. CVID subjects had higher TCRbeta clonality than healthy controls, most marked in about a third. Compared with controls, CVID subjects had fewer shared TCRbeta clones.

This clone has at least ten counts. Its target is unknown. The CDR3 extends 3 residues past the end of the read, so its final part is completed from the germline J gene. The CDR3 runs to 15 residues. V was trimmed by 4 bases and J by 0 bases, leaving 10 bases between them. CDR1 is SGHRS, CDR2 YFSETQ, per germline. Patients and controls were mostly of Caucasian heritage. TCRdb's table, derived via immunoSEQ multiplex PCR, lists solely in-frame clones and lacks some. The record shows about 28,000 clones for this sample, with no singletons present. The TCR sequence derives from a person aged 18 to 75 in good health. The sequenced sample consisted of peripheral blood mononuclear cells. The chain combines TRBV5-1 with TRBJ1-4; D gene unclear. The CDR3 DNA, read in part, is TGCGCCAGCAGCACTGATTACTCAACTAATGAAAAA. It translates to CASSTDYSTNEK. The CDR3 in full is CASSTDYSTNEKLFF.